This T cell receptor beta chain derives from a study of regulatory T cells in long-lasting Graves disease. Regarding the study as a whole: Persistent Graves' patients showed a TCR diversity that was lower than that of newly diagnosed ones. It was in persistent disease that TRBV28, TRBJ1-2 and TRBJ2-5 were favored.

Investigators prepared the TCR beta libraries by applying iRepertoire HTBI primers and Arm-PCR of CDR3 regions. TCRdb processed the multiplex PCR reads anew with MiXCR; each CDR3 protein has one entry. Here the sample spans some 440,000 distinct CDR3 sequences, less than 25% being singletons. This sample's time point: persistent/refractory GD, antithyroid drugs over 5 years with positive TRAb. PBMCs provided the RNA from which the TCR library was made. Per American Thyroid Association guidelines, Graves' disease was diagnosed. Staff took roughly 8.8 milliliters of peripheral blood and put it into EDTA tubes. The CDR3 totals 13 residues. The germline CDR1 and CDR2 sequences are MNHNS and SASEGT. V was trimmed by 5 bases and J by 4 bases, leaving 12 bases between them. This clonotype was found a few times. Its antigen is currently unknown.

The sequencing used peripheral blood mononuclear cells (PBMCs), collected when the disease was refractory, from a patient treated with antithyroid drugs. This clonotype originated in a female donor with Graves disease. The chain uses TRBV6-1 and TRBJ2-7, with D maybe TRBD2 (6 bases). The CDR3 nucleotides read TGTGCCAGCAGTACGGGACTGCTTTACGAGCAGTACTTC. The encoded protein is CASSTGLLYEQYF.